This TCR beta chain was captured by sequencing in a study of human T cells and chemical hapten exposure. Looking at the study overall: Once 0.01% DPC had been applied to the upper back by patch test, readings were taken at 6 days.

The CDR3 is 15 amino acids. Germline V gene data show CDR1 as SSHAT and CDR2 as FNYEAQ (reference sequence). TCRdb re-called the RACE reads through MiXCR, storing one row per CDR3 protein. Found here are roughly 200,000 distinct CDR3 sequences, about 25% of them singletons; the top ten hold roughly 2.3%. The time point denotes: patch test 3, about 24 weeks after DPC sensitization. Noted treatment: therapeutic diphenylcyclopropenone sensitization with weekly scalp DPC. There are a few counts of this clonotype. The junction does not match germline at one end; this may be a read error. The sequenced sample was whole blood, obtained in connection with sensitization to the hapten diphenylcyclopropenone (DPC). The chain recombines TRBV7-7 with TRBJ1-4; tentative D call: TRBD1 (5 bases). The receptor comes from a woman aged 40 to 50 with alopecia areata. Some clones in this sample may be carry-over from other donors' samples. The CDR3 DNA follows: TGTGCTAGCAGTTACCTAAGACAGTCTAATGAAAAACTGTTTTTT. Its protein product is CASSYLRQSNEKLFF.